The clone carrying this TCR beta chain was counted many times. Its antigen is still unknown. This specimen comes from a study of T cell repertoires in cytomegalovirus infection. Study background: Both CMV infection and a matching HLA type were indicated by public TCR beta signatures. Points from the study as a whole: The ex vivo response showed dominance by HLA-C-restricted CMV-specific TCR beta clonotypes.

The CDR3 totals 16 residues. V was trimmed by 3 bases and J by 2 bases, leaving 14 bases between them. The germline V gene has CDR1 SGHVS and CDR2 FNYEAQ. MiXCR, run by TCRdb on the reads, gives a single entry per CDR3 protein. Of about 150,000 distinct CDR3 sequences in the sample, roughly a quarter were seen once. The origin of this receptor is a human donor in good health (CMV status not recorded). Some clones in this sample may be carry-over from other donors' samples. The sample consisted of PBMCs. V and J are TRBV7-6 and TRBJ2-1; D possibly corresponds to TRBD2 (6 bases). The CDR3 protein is CASSLNSGTAYNEQFF. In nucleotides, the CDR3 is TGTGCCAGCAGCTTGAACTCCGGGACTGCCTACAATGAGCAGTTCTTC.